This T cell receptor beta chain is drawn from a study of OX40 agonist ivuxolimab in advanced cancers. Study details: Every 2 weeks, patients got intravenous ivuxolimab at one of six dose levels (0.01-10 mg/kg). Study-wide points: There were, on average, more expanded clones in CD8+ T cells than in CD4+. Normalized T-cell clonal expansion was also low in a subset of nonresponders. Specificity for antigen went undetermined in the expanded peripheral T cells.

Generated by immunoSEQ multiplex PCR, the TCRdb table keeps only in-frame clones and is missing some. Among tens of thousands of clones listed, 84% were seen once. Only a few counts were recorded for this clone. Its antigen is unidentified. The CDR3 contains 15 residues. V shed 2 bases and J shed 4 bases, with 14 bases lying between them. V and J are TRBV6-7 and TRBJ1-2; D perhaps matches TRBD1 (6 bases). TRBV6-7 is an ORF, with its function uncertain. This receptor was identified in an adult with an advanced solid tumor such as melanoma, head and neck, liver or kidney cancer. The sequencing used CD4+ or CD8+ T cells sorted from blood, collected in a trial of the OX40 agonist ivuxolimab. Written as DNA, the CDR3 is TGTGCCAGCAGTTACGCCAAGGGGGTTAGCTATGGCTACACCTTC. It specifies CASSYAKGVSYGYTF.